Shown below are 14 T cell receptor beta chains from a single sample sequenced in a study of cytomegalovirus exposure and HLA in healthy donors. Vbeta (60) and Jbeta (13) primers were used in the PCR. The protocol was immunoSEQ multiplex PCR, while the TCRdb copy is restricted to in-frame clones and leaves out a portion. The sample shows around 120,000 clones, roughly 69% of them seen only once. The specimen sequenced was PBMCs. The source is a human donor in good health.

CDR3 bases: TGTGCCAGCAGCTTCCAAGGTGGAGGCGGTGTTAATAAACTGTTTTTT. Translated: CASSFQGGGGVNKLFF. This rearrangement joins TRBV7-9 to TRBJ1-4; no definite D call. Germline CDR1 and CDR2: SEHNR and FQNEAQ (reference sequence). The CDR3 length is 16 residues. Deletions cut 3 bases from V and 11 bases from J, with 22 bases between.

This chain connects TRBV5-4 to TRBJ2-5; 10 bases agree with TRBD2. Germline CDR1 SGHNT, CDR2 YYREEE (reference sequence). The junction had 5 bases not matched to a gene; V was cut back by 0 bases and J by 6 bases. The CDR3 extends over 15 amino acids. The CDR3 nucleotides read TGTGCCAGCAGCTTGGCGGCTAGCGGGGGCAAGACCCAGTACTTC. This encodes CASSLAASGGKTQYF.

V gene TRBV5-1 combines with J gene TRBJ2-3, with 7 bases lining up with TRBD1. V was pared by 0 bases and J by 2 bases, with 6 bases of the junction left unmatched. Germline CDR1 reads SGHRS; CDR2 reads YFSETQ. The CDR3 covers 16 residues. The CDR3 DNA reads TGCGCCAGCAGCTTGGATGGGGACAGTTACACAGATACGCAGTATTTT. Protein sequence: CASSLDGDSYTDTQYF.

The CDR3 sequence is CASSDPGVPSSYNEQFF. The CDR3 nucleotides are TGTGCCAGCAGCGATCCCGGGGTACCAAGCTCCTACAATGAGCAGTTCTTC. The chain carries TRBV9 and TRBJ2-1; D is possibly TRBD2 (5 bases). CDR1 is SGDLS and CDR2 is YYNGEE in the germline V gene. V was clipped by 3 bases and J by 0 bases, with 16 bases between them. This CDR3 comprises 17 residues.

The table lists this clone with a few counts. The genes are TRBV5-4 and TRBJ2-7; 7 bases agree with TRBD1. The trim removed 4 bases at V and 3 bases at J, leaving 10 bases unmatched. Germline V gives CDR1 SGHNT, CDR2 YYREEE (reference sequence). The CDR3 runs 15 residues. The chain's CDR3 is CASSLRQGNYYEQYF. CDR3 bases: TGTGCCAGCAGCCTTAGACAGGGTAATTACTACGAGCAGTACTTC.

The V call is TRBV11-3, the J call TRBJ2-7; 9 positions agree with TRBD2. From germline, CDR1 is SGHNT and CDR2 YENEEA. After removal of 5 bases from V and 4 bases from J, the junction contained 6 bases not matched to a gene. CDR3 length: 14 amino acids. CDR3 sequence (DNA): TGTGCCAGCAGCCCTACGGGACTAGCATACGAGCAGTACTTC. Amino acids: CASSPTGLAYEQYF.

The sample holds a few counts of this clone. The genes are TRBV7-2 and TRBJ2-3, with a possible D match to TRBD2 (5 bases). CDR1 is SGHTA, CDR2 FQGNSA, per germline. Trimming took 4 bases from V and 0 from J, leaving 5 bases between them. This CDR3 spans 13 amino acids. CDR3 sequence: CASSSGSTDTQYF. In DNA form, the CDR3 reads TGTGCCAGCAGCTCGGGAAGCACAGATACGCAGTATTTT.

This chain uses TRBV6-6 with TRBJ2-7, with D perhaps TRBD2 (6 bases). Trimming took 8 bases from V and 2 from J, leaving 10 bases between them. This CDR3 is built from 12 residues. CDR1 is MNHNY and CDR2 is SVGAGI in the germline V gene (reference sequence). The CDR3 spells CASGGTPYEQYF. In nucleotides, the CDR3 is TGTGCCAGCGGGGGGACCCCCTACGAGCAGTACTTC.

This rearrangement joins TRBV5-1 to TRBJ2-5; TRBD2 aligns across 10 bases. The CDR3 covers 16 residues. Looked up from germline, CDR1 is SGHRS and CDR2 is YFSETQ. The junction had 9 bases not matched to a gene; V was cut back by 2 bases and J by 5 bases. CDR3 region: CASSLGAGGLGETQYF. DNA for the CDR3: TGCGCCAGCAGCTTAGGAGCGGGGGGGCTCGGGGAGACCCAGTACTTC.

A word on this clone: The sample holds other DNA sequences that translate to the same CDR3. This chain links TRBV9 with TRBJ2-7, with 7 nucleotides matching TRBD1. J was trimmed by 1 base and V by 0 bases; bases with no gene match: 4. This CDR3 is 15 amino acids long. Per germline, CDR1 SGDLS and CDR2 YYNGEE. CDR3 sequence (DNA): TGTGCCAGCAGCGTAGAGACAGGGTCATCCTACGAGCAGTACTTC. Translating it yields CASSVETGSSYEQYF.

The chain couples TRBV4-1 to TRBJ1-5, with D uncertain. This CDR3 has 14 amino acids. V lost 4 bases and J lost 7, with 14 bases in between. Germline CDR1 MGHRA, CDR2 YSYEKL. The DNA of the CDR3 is TGCGCCAGCAGCCGAAATCAGCGGGTCCAGCCCCAGCATTTT. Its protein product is CASSRNQRVQPQHF.

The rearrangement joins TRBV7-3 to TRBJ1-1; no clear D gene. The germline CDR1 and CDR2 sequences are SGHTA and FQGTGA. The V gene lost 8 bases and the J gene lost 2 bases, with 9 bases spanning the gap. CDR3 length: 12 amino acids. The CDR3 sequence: CASLPYNTEAFF. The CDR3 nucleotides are TGTGCCAGCCTCCCGTATAACACTGAAGCTTTCTTT.

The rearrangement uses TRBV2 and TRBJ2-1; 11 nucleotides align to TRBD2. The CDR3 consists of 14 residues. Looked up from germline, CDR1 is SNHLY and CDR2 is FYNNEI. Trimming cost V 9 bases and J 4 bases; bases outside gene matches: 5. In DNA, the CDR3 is TGTGCCAGAGGGGGACTAGCGGTTTACAATGAGCAGTTCTTC. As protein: CARGGLAVYNEQFF.

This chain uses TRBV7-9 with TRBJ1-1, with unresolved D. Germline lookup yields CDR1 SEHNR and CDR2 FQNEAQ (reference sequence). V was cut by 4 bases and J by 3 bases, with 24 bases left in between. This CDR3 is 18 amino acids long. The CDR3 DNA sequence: TGTGCCAGCAGCTCAGCTAGGACGGACTTCTTCCCGCACACTGAAGCTTTCTTT. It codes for CASSSARTDFFPHTEAFF.